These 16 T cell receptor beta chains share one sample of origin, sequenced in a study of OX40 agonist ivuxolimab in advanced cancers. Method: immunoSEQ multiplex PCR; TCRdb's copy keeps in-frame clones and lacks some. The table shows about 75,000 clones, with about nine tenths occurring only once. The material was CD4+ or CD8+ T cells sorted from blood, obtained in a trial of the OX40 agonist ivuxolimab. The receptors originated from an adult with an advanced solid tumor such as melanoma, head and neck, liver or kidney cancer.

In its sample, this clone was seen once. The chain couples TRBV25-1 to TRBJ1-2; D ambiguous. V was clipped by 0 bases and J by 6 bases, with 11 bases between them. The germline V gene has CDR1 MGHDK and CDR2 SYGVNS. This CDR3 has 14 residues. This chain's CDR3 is CASSEYSRFHGYTF. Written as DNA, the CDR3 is TGTGCCAGCAGTGAATATAGCAGATTCCATGGCTACACCTTC.

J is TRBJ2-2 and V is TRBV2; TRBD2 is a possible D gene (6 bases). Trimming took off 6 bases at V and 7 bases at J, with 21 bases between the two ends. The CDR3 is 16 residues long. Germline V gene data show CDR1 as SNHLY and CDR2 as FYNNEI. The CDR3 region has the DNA TGTGCCAGCAGCCCCGGCGTGGACGCTAGCGTCGGGGAGCTGTTTTTT. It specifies CASSPGVDASVGELFF. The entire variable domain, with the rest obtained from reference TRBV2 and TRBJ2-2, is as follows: EPEVTQTPSHQVTQMGQEVILRCVPISNHLYFYWYRQILGQKVEFLVSFYNNEISEKSEIFDDQFSVERPDGSNFTLKIRSTKLEDSAMYFCASSPGVDASVGELFFGEGSRLTVL.

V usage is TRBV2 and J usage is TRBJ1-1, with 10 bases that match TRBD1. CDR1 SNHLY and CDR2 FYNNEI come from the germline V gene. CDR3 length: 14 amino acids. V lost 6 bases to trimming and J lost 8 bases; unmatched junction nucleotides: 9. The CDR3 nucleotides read TGTGCCAGCAGAGAAACCGGGACAGGGGTAGAAGCTTTCTTT. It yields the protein CASRETGTGVEAFF.

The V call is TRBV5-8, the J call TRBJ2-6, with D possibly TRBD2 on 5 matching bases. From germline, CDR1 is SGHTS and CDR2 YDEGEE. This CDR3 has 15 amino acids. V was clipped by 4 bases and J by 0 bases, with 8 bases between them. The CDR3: CASSHGNSGANVLTF. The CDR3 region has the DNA TGTGCCAGCAGCCACGGGAACTCTGGGGCCAACGTCCTGACTTTC.

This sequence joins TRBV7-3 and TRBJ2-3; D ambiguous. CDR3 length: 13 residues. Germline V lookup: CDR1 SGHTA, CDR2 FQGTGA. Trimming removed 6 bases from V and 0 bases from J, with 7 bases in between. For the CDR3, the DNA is TGTGCCAGCAGGTCTTCGAGCACAGATACGCAGTATTTT. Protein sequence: CASRSSSTDTQYF.

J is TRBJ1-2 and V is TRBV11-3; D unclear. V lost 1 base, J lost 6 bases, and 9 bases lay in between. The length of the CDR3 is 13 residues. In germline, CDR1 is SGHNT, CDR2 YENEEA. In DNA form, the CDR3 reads TGTGCCAGCAGCTTAGGGGGTTTAGATGGCTACACCTTC. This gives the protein CASSLGGLDGYTF.

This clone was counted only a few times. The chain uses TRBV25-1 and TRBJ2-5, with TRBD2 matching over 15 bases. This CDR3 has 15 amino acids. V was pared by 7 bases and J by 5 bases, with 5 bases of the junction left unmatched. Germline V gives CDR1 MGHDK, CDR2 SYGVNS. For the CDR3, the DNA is TGTGCCAGCACCCGGACTAGCGGGGGGGCGGAGACCCAGTACTTC. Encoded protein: CASTRTSGGAETQYF. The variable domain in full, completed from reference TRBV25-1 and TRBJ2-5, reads EADIYQTPRYLVIGTGKKITLECSQTMGHDKMYWYQQDPGMELHLIHYSYGVNSTEKGDLSSESTVSRIRTEHFPLTLESARPSHTSQYLCASTRTSGGAETQYFGPGTRLLVL.

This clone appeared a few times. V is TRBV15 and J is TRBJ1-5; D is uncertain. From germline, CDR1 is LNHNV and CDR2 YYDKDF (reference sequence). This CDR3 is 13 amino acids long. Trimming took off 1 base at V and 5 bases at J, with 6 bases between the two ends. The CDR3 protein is CATSRVWDQPQHF. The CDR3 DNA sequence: TGTGCCACCAGCAGAGTATGGGATCAGCCCCAGCATTTT.

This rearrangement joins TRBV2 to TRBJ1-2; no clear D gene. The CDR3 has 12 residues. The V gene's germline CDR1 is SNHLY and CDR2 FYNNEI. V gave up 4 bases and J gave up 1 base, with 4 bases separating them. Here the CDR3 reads CASSGNNYGYTF. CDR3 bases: TGTGCCAGCAGTGGGAATAACTATGGCTACACCTTC.

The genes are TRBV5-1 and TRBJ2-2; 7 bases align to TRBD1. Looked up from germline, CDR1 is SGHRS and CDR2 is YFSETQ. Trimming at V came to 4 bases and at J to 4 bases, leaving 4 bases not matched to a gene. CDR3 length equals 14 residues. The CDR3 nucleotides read TGCGCCAGCAGCAGAACAGGGGTCACCGGGGAGCTGTTTTTT. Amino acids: CASSRTGVTGELFF.

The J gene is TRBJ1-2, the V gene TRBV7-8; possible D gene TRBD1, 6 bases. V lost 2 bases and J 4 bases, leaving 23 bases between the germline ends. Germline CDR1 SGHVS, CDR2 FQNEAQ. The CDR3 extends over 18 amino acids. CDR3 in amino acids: CASSLRGGGNSLIYGYTF. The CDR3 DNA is TGTGCCAGCAGCTTACGAGGAGGGGGTAACTCGCTAATCTATGGCTACACCTTC.

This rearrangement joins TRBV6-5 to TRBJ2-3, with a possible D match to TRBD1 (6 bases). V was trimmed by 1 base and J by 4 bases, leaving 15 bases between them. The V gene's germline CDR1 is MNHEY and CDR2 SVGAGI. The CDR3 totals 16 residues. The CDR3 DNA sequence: TGTGCCAGCAGTTACTTGCAGGGGCGCAGGGCAGATACGCAGTATTTT. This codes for CASSYLQGRRADTQYF.

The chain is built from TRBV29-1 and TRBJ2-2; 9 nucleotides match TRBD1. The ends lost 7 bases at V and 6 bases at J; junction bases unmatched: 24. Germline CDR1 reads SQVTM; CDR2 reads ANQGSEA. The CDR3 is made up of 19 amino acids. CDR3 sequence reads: CSAKERGKPGQGVSGELFF. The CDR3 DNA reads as TGCAGCGCAAAAGAACGGGGTAAACCGGGACAGGGCGTATCCGGGGAGCTGTTTTTT.

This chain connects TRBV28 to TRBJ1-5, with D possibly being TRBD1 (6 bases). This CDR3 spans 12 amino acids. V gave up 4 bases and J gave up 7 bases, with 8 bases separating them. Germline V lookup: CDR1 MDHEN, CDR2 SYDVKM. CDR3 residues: CASSWGGQPQHF. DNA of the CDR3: TGTGCCAGCAGTTGGGGGGGCCAGCCCCAGCATTTT.

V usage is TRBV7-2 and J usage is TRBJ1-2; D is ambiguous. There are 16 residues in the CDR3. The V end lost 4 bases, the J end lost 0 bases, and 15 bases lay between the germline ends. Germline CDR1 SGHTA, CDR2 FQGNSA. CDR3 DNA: TGTGCCAGCAGCTCGGGCGGCCAAGTCCCTAACTATGGCTACACCTTC. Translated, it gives CASSSGGQVPNYGYTF.

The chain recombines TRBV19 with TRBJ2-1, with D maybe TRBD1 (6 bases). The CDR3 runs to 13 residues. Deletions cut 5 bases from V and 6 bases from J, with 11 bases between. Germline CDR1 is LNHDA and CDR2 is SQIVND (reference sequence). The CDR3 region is CASSGQTLNEQFF. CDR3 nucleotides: TGTGCCAGTAGTGGACAGACCCTCAATGAGCAGTTCTTC.